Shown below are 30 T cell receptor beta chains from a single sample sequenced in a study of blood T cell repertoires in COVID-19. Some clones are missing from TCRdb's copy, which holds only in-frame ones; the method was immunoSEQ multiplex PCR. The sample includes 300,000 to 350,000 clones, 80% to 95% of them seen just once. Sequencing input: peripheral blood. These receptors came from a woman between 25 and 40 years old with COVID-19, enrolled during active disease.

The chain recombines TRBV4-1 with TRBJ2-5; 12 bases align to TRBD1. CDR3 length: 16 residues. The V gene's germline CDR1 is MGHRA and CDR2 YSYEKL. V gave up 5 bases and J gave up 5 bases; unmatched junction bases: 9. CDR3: CASSLGQGAPLETQYF. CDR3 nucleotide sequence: TGCGCCAGCAGCTTGGGACAGGGGGCGCCTCTGGAGACCCAGTACTTC.

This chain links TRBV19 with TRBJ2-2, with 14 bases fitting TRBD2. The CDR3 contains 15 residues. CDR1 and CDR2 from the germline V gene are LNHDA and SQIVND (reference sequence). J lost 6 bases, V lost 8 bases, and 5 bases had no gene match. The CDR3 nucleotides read TGTGCCAGTCGGACTAGCGGGAGGAGCCCCGGGGAGCTGTTTTTT. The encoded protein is CASRTSGRSPGELFF.

The CDR3 DNA reads as TGTGCCAGCAGTTGGGAGTTAACGCCCACAGATACGCAGTATTTT. Its protein is CASSWELTPTDTQYF. The chain joins TRBV27 to TRBJ2-3, with D possibly matching TRBD2 (5 bases). The V gene lost 4 bases and the J gene lost 2 bases, with 13 bases spanning the gap. Germline V lookup: CDR1 MNHEY, CDR2 SMNVEV (reference sequence). The CDR3 is made up of 15 amino acids.

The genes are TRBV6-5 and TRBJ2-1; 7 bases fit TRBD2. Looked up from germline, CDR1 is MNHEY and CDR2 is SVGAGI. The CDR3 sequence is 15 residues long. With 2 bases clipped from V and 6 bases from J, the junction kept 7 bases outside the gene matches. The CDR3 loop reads CASSYGGEGLNEQFF. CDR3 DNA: TGTGCCAGCAGTTACGGGGGGGAGGGGCTCAATGAGCAGTTCTTC.

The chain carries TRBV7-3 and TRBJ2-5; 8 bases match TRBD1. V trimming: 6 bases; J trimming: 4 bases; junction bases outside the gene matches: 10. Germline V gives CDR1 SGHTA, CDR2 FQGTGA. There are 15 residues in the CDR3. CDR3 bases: TGTGCCAGCAGACCGACAGGGGCCTTGGGAGAGACCCAGTACTTC. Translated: CASRPTGALGETQYF. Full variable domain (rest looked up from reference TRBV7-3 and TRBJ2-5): GAGVSQTPSNKVTEKGKYVELRCDPISGHTALYWYRQSLGQGPEFLIYFQGTGAADDSGLPNDRFFAVRPEGSVSTLKIQRTERGDSAVYLCASRPTGALGETQYFGPGTRLLVL.

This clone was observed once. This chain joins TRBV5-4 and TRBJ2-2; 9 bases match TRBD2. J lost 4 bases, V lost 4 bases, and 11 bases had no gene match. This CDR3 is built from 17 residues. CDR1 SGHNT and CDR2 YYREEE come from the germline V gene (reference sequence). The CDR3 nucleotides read TGTGCCAGCAGCCCAGGATGGGCTAGCGGGATCACCGGGGAGCTGTTTTTT. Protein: CASSPGWASGITGELFF.

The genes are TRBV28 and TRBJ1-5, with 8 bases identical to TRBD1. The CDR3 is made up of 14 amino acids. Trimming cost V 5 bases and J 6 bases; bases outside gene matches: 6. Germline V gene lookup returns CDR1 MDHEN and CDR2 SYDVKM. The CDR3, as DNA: TGTGCCAGCAGTCGGACAGGGAGTGTTCAGCCCCAGCATTTT. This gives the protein CASSRTGSVQPQHF.

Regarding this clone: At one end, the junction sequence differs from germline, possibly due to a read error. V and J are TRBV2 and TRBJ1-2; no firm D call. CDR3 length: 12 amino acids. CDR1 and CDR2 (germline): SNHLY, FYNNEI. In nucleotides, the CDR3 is TGTGCCAGCAGTGAAGCGAGCGAGGATGCTTTTTTC. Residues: CASSEASEDAFF.

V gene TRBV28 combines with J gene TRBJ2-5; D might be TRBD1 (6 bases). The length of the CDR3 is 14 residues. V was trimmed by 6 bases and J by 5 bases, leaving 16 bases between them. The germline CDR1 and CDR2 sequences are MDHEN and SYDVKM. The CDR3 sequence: CASRGTSWGETQYF. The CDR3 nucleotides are TGTGCCAGCAGGGGGACATCTTGGGGGGAGACCCAGTACTTC.

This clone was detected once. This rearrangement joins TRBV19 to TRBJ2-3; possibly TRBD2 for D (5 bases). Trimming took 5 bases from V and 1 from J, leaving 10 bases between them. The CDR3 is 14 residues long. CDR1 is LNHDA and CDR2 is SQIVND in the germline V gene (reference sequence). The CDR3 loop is CASSVSGGTDTQYF. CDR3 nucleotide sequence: TGTGCCAGTAGTGTCAGCGGTGGCACAGATACGCAGTATTTT.

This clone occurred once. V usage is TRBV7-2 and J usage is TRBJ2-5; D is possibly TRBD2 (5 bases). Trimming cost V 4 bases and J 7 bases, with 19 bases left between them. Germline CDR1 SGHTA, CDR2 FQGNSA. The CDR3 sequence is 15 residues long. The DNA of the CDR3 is TGTGCCAGCAGCTCGTCAGTTTTAGCGTCAGGGACCCAGTACTTC. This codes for CASSSSVLASGTQYF. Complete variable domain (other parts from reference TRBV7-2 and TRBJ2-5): GAGVSQSPSNKVTEKGKDVELRCDPISGHTALYWYRQSLGQGLEFLIYFQGNSAPDKSGLPSDRFSAERTGGSVSTLTIQRTQQEDSAVYLCASSSSVLASGTQYFGPGTRLLVL.

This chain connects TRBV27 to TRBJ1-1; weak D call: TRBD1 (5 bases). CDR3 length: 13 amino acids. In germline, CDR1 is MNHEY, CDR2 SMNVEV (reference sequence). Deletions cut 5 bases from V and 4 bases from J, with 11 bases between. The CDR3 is CASSLIRATEAFF. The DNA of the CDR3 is TGTGCCAGCAGTCTTATCAGGGCCACTGAAGCTTTCTTT.

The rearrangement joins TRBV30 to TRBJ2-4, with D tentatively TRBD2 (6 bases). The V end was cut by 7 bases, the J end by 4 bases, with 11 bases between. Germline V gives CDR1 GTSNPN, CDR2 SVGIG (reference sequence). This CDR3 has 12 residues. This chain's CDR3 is CALTRQKNIQYF. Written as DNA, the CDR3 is TGTGCCTTGACTAGACAGAAAAACATTCAGTACTTC.

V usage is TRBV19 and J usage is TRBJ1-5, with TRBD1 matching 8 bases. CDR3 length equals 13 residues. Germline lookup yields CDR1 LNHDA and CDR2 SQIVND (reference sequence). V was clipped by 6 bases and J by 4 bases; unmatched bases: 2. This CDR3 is CASSYRGNQPQHF. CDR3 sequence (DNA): TGTGCCAGTAGCTACAGGGGGAATCAGCCCCAGCATTTT.

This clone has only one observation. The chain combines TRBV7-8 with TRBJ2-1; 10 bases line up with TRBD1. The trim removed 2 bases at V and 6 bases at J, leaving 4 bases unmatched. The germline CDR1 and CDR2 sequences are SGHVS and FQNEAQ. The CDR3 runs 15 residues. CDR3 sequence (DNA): TGTGCCAGCAGCTTAAGACAGGGGGCTTTCAATGAGCAGTTCTTC. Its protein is CASSLRQGAFNEQFF. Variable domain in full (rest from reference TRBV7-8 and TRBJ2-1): GAGVSQSPRYKVAKRGQDVALRCDPISGHVSLFWYQQALGQGPEFLTYFQNEAQLDKSGLPSDRFFAERPEGSVSTLKIQRTQQEDSAVYLCASSLRQGAFNEQFFGPGTRLTVL.

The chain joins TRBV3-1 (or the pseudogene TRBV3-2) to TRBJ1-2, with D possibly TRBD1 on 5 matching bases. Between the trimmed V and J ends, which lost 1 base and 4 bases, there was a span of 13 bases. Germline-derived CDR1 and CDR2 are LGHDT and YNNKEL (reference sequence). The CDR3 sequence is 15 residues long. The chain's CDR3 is CASSQGGPGLYGYTF. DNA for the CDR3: TGTGCCAGCAGCCAAGGGGGCCCTGGTCTCTATGGCTACACCTTC.

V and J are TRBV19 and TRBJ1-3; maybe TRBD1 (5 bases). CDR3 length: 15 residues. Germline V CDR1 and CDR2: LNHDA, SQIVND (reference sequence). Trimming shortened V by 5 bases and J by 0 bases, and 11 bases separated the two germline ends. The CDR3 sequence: CASSQTGASGNTIYF. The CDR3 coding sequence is TGTGCCAGTAGTCAGACTGGGGCCTCTGGAAACACCATATATTTT.

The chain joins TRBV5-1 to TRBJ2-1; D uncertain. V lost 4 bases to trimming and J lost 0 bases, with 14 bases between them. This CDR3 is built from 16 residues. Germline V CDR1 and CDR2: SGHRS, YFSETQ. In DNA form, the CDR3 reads TGCGCCAGCAGCGCCGAACCGACTCTCTCCTACAATGAGCAGTTCTTC. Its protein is CASSAEPTLSYNEQFF.

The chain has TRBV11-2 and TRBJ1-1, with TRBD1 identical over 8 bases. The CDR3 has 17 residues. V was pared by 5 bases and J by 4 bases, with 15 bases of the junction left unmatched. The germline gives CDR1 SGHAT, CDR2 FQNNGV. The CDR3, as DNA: TGTGCCAGCAGCCCTCGGGGACAGGTTGGATGGGGCACTGAAGCTTTCTTT. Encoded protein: CASSPRGQVGWGTEAFF.

In DNA, the CDR3 is TGTGCCAGCAGTGACGACACTGAAGCTTTCTTT. As protein: CASSDDTEAFF. V usage is TRBV25-1 and J usage is TRBJ1-1, with D unclear. Germline-derived CDR1 and CDR2 are MGHDK and SYGVNS. V shed 3 bases and J shed 3 bases, with 2 bases lying between them. CDR3 length: 11 residues.

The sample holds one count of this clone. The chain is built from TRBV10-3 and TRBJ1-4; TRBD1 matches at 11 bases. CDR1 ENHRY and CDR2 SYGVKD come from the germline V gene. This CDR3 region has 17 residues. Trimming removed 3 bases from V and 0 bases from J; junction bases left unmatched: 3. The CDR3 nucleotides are TGTGCCATCAGTGACGCGGGACAGGGGGCAACTAATGAAAAACTGTTTTTT. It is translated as CAISDAGQGATNEKLFF.

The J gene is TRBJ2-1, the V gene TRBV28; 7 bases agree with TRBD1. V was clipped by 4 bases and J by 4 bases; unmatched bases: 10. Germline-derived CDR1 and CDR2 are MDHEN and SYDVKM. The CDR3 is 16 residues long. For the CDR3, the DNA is TGTGCCAGCAGTTCCCCACAGGGGTCGGGTTACAATGAGCAGTTCTTC. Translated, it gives CASSSPQGSGYNEQFF.

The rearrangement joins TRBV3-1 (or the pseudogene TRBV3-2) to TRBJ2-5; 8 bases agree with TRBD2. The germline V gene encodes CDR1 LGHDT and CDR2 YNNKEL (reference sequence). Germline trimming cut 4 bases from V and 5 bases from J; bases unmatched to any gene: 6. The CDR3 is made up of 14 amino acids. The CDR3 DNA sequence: TGTGCCAGCAGCCTTAGCGGGACGGGGGAGACCCAGTACTTC. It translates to CASSLSGTGETQYF.

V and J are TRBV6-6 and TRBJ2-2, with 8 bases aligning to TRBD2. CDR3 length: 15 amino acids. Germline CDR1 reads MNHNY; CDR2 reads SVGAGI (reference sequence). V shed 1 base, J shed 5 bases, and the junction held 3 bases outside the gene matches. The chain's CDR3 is CASSYWGLETGELFF. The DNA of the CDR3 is TGTGCCAGCAGTTACTGGGGACTAGAGACCGGGGAGCTGTTTTTT.

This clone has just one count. The CDR3 sequence is CASRRSRDRAANYGYTF. The CDR3 nucleotides are TGTGCCAGCAGACGCAGCCGGGACAGGGCAGCTAACTATGGCTACACCTTC. This chain uses TRBV28 with TRBJ1-2, with 9 bases lining up with TRBD1. The germline V gene encodes CDR1 MDHEN and CDR2 SYDVKM. The V segment lost 6 bases and the J segment 0 bases; nucleotides outside the gene matches: 11. The CDR3 spans 17 residues.

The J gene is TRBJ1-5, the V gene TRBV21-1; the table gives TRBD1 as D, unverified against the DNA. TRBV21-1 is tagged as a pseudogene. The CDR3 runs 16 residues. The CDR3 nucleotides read TGTGCCAGCAGCAGGACAGGGGCTTATAGCAATCAGCCCCAGCATTTT. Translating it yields CASSRTGAYSNQPQHF.

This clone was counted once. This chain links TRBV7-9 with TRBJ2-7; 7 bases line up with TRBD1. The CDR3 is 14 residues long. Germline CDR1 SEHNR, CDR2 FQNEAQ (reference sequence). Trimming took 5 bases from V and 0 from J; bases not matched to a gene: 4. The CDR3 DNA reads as TGTGCCAGCAGCGAAGGGACAGTCTCCTACGAGCAGTACTTC. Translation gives CASSEGTVSYEQYF. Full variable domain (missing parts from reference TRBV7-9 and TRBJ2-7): DTGVSQNPRHKITKRGQNVTFRCDPISEHNRLYWYRQTLGQGPEFLTYFQNEAQLEKSRLLSDRFSAERPKGSFSTLEIQRTEQGDSAMYLCASSEGTVSYEQYFGPGTRLTVT.

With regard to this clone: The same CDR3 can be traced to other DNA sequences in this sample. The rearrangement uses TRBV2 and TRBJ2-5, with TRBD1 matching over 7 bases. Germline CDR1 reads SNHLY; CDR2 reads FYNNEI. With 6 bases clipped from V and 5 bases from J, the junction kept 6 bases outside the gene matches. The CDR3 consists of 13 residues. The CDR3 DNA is TGTGCCAGCAGCCGACAGGGAAGGGAGACCCAGTACTTC. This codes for CASSRQGRETQYF.

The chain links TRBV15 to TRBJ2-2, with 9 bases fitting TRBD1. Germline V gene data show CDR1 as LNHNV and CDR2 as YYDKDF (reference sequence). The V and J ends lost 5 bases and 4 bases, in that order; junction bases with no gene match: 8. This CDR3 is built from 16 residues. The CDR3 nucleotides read TGTGCCACCAGCGGTCCGACAGGGGGGAGCACCGGGGAGCTGTTTTTT. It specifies CATSGPTGGSTGELFF.

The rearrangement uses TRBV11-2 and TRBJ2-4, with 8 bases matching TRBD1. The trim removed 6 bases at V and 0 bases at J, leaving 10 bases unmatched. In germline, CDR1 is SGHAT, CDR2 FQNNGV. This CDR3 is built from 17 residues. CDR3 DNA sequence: TGTGCCAGCAGTTCGGTGGGGACAGGCCTAGCCAAAAACATTCAGTACTTC. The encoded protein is CASSSVGTGLAKNIQYF.